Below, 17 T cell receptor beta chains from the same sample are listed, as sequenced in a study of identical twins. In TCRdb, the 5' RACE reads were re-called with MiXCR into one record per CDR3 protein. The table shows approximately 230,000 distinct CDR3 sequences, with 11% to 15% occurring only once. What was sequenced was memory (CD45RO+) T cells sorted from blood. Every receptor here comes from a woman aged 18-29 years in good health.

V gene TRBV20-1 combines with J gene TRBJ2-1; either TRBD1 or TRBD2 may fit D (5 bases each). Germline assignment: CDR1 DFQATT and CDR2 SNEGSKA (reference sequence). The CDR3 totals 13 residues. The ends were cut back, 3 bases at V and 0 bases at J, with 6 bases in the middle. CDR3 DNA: TGCAGTGCTAGCGGGACCTCCTACAATGAGCAGTTCTTC. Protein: CSASGTSYNEQFF.

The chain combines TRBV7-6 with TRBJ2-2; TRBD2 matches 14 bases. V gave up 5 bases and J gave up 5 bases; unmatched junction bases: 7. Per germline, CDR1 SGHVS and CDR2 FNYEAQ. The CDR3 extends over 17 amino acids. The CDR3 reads CASSPRLAGGFTGELFF. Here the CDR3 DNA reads TGTGCCAGCAGCCCCCGACTAGCGGGAGGGTTTACCGGGGAGCTGTTTTTT.

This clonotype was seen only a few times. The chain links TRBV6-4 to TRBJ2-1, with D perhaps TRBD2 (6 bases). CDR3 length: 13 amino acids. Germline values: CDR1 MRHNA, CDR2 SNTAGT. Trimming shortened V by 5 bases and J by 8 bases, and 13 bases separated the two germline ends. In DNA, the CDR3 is TGTGCCAGCAGTCCCGGGACTGCACATGAGCAGTTCTTC. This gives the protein CASSPGTAHEQFF.

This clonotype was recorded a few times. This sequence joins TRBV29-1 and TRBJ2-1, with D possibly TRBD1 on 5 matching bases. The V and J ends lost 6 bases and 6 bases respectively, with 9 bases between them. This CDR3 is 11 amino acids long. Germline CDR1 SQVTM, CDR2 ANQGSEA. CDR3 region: CSVARANEQFF. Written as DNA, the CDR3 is TGCAGCGTAGCCAGGGCCAATGAGCAGTTCTTC.

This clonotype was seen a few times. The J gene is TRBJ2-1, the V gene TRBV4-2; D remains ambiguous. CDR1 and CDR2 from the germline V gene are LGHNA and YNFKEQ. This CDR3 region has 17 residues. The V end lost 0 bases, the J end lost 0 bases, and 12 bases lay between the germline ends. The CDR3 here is CASSQDQVGYSYNEQFF. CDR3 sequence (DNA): TGTGCCAGCAGCCAAGATCAGGTGGGCTACTCCTACAATGAGCAGTTCTTC.

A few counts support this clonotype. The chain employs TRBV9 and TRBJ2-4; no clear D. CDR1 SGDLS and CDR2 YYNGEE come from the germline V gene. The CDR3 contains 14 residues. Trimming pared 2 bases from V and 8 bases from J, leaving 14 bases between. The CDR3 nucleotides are TGTGCCAGCAGCGTCCAAGCGTTAGATGACATTCAGTACTTC. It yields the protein CASSVQALDDIQYF.

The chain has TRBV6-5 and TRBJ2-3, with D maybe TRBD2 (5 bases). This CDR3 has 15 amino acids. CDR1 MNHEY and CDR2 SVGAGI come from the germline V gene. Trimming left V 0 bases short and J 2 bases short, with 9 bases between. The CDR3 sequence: CASSYSSGTTDTQYF. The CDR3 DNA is TGTGCCAGCAGTTACTCGTCGGGAACCACAGATACGCAGTATTTT.

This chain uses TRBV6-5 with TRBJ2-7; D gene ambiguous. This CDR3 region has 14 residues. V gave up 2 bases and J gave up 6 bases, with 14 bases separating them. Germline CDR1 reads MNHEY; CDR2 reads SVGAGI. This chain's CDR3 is CASSYVPGRAEQYF. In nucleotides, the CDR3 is TGTGCCAGCAGTTACGTGCCAGGTCGGGCCGAGCAGTACTTC.

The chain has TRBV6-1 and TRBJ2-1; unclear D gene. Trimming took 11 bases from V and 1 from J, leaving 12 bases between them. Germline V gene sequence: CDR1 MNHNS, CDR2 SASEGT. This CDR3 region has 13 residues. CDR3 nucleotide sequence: TGTGCCGCACAGTCGGTATCCTACAATGAGCAGTTCTTC. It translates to CAAQSVSYNEQFF.

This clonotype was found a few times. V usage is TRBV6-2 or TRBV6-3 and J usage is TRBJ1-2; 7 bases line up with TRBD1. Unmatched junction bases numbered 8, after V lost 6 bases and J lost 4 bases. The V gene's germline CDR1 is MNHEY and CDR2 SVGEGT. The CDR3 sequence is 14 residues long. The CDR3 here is CASSMSGQLYGYTF. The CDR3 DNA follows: TGTGCCAGCAGCATGTCGGGACAGCTCTATGGCTACACCTTC.

CDR3 in DNA: TGTGCCAGCAGAATTGGACAGAACACAGATACGCAGTATTTT. Protein product: CASRIGQNTDTQYF. The genes are TRBV7-2 and TRBJ2-3; a weak D match, TRBD1 (6 bases). Trimming left V 6 bases short and J 2 bases short, with 12 bases between. Germline-derived CDR1 and CDR2 are SGHTA and FQGNSA. This CDR3 is built from 14 residues.

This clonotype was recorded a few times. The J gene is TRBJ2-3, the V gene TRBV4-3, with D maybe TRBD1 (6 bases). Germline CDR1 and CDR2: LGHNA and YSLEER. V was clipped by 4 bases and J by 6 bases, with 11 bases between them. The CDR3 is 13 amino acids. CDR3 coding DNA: TGCGCCAGCAGCCCTCCTAGGGGGGATACGCAGTATTTT. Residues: CASSPPRGDTQYF.

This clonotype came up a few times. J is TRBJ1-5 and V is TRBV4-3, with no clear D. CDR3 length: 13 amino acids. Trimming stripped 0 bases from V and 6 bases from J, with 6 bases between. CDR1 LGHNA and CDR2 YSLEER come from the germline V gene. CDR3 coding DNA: TGCGCCAGCAGCCAAGATAACAGTCAGCCCCAGCATTTT. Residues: CASSQDNSQPQHF.

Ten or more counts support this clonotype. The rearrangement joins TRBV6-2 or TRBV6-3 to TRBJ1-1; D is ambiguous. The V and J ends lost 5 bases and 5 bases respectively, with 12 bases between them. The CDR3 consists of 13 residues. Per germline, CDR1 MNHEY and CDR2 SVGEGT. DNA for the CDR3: TGTGCCAGCAGTCTACTGCAGGATACTGAAGCTTTCTTT. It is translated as CASSLLQDTEAFF.

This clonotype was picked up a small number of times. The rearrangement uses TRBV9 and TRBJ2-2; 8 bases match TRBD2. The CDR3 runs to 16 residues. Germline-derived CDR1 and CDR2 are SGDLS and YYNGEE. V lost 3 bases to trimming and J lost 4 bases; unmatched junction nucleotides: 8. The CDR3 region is CASSGLSGIGTGELFF. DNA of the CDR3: TGTGCCAGCAGCGGACTTAGCGGGATAGGCACCGGGGAGCTGTTTTTT.

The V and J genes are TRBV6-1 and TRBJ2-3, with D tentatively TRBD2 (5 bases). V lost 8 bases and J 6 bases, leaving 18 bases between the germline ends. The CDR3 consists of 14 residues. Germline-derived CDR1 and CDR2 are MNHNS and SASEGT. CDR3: CASGGLSPPDTQYF. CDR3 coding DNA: TGTGCCAGCGGTGGACTCTCTCCCCCCGATACGCAGTATTTT.

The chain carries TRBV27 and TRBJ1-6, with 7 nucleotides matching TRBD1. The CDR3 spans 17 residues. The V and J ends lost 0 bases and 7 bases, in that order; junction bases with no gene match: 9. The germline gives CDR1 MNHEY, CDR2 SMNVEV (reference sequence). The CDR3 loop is CASSLSGGGGNNSPLHF. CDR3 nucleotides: TGTGCCAGCAGTTTATCAGGGGGCGGGGGGAACAATTCACCCCTCCACTTT.